The 27 T cell receptor beta chains listed next were all sequenced from one sample in a study of blood T cell repertoires in COVID-19. Clones were read by immunoSEQ multiplex PCR, and TCRdb kept only the in-frame ones, dropping some. Of 250,000 to 350,000 clones detected, approximately 86% appear once; the ten largest clones hold over 2%. The sample consisted of peripheral blood. These receptors all come from a woman in her 30s who had recovered from COVID-19.

This chain joins TRBV3-1 (or the pseudogene TRBV3-2) and TRBJ1-6, with D tentatively TRBD1 (5 bases). Germline V gene data show CDR1 as LGHDT and CDR2 as YNNKEL (reference sequence). V lost 0 bases to trimming and J lost 7 bases, with 16 bases between them. This CDR3 comprises 17 residues. CDR3 protein: CASSQDRQLVVNSPLHF. CDR3 bases: TGTGCCAGCAGCCAAGATCGACAGCTGGTGGTAAATTCACCCCTCCACTTT.

The rearrangement uses TRBV3-1 (or the pseudogene TRBV3-2) and TRBJ1-2; D is perhaps TRBD1 (6 bases). V was shortened by 6 bases and J by 4 bases, with 21 bases between the two germline ends. The germline V gene encodes CDR1 LGHDT and CDR2 YNNKEL (reference sequence). This CDR3 is built from 16 residues. CDR3 region: CASSDKGGETVYGYTF. The CDR3 DNA sequence: TGTGCCAGCAGTGATAAAGGGGGGGAGACCGTCTATGGCTACACCTTC.

The count of this clone is one. Other DNA sequences within the sample encode an identical CDR3. The CDR3 DNA follows: TGTGCCAGTAGTATGGACAGTGGAAACACCATATATTTT. The encoded protein is CASSMDSGNTIYF. This chain joins TRBV19 and TRBJ1-3; weak D call: TRBD1 (6 bases). Germline loops: CDR1 LNHDA, CDR2 SQIVND (reference sequence). The CDR3 extends over 13 amino acids. V dropped 3 bases and J dropped 3 bases, with 6 bases sitting between them.

This clone was seen only once. This rearrangement joins TRBV9 to TRBJ2-1, with TRBD2 matching 14 bases. Germline trimming cut 3 bases from V and 4 bases from J; bases unmatched to any gene: 9. The CDR3 contains 18 residues. From germline, CDR1 is SGDLS and CDR2 YYNGEE. DNA for the CDR3: TGTGCCAGCAGCGCATCCGGGACTAGCGGGAGTTATTACAATGAGCAGTTCTTC. Its translation: CASSASGTSGSYYNEQFF.

This chain joins TRBV20-1 and TRBJ2-3; 9 nucleotides align to TRBD2. Germline CDR1 and CDR2: DFQATT and SNEGSKA (reference sequence). The J segment lost 6 bases and the V segment lost 7 bases, leaving 8 bases of the junction unmatched. The CDR3 has 13 amino acids. In DNA, the CDR3 is TGCAGTGATAGTAGCGGGAGTATGGATACGCAGTATTTT. Its protein is CSDSSGSMDTQYF.

This rearrangement joins TRBV18 to TRBJ1-1, with D perhaps matching TRBD1 (6 bases). V dropped 3 bases and J dropped 1 base, with 15 bases sitting between them. The CDR3 loop spans 16 amino acids. CDR1 is KGHSH, CDR2 LQKENI, per germline. CDR3 DNA sequence: TGTGCCAGCTCACCGTTGTCAGGGGTCGCGAACACTGAAGCTTTCTTT. It encodes CASSPLSGVANTEAFF.

CDR3 in amino acids: CASSYPAGTGSNEQFF. The CDR3 region has the DNA TGTGCCAGCAGTTACCCCGCGGGGACAGGGTCCAATGAGCAGTTCTTC. The rearrangement uses TRBV6-5 and TRBJ2-1; the match to TRBD1 covers 9 bases. The J segment lost 6 bases and the V segment lost 2 bases, leaving 8 bases of the junction unmatched. Germline values: CDR1 MNHEY, CDR2 SVGAGI. The CDR3 contains 16 residues.

The rearrangement joins TRBV5-4 to TRBJ2-2; D possibly corresponds to TRBD2 (7 bases). The CDR3 has 16 residues. Germline-derived CDR1 and CDR2 are SGHNT and YYREEE (reference sequence). Trimming took 1 base from V and 3 from J, leaving 13 bases between them. CDR3 amino acids: CASSLRGGLDTGELFF. CDR3 sequence (DNA): TGTGCCAGCAGCTTGCGCGGGGGCCTGGACACCGGGGAGCTGTTTTTT.

The rearrangement links TRBV4-1 to TRBJ1-1; D might be TRBD1 (5 bases). V dropped 4 bases and J dropped 5 bases, with 14 bases sitting between them. Germline values: CDR1 MGHRA, CDR2 YSYEKL. The length of the CDR3 is 14 residues. The CDR3 sequence: CASSPAGGFTEAFF. CDR3 in DNA: TGCGCCAGCAGCCCCGCGGGGGGTTTTACTGAAGCTTTCTTT.

This rearrangement joins TRBV19 to TRBJ2-1; 8 bases agree with TRBD2. V shed 6 bases and J 9 bases; nucleotides not matched to a gene: 19. Germline V gene lookup returns CDR1 LNHDA and CDR2 SQIVND (reference sequence). The CDR3 runs 17 residues. The CDR3, as DNA: TGTGCCAGTAGAAGTCATTTGGCGGGGGGAAGGTCAGGTGAGCAGTTCTTC. Protein sequence: CASRSHLAGGRSGEQFF.

The rearrangement joins TRBV6-4 to TRBJ1-6, with D perhaps TRBD1 (6 bases). There are 16 residues in the CDR3. V was clipped by 1 base and J by 4 bases, with 11 bases between them. Germline V gene lookup returns CDR1 MRHNA and CDR2 SNTAGT. As DNA, the CDR3 is TGTGCCAGCAGTGACTTAGGACAGAGATATAATTCACCCCTCCACTTT. Translated: CASSDLGQRYNSPLHF.

The chain has TRBV2 and TRBJ2-5; D may be TRBD1 (5 bases). The CDR3 extends over 13 amino acids. The V end was cut by 10 bases, the J end by 3 bases, with 15 bases between. Per the germline V gene, CDR1 is SNHLY and CDR2 is FYNNEI. The CDR3 DNA reads TGTGCCACCAGCAGTCTCAGGGAAGAGACCCAGTACTTC. Its protein is CATSSLREETQYF.

The chain recombines TRBV5-8 with TRBJ1-1; D remains ambiguous. The CDR3 has 14 amino acids. Trimming removed 6 bases at V and 1 base at J, with 13 bases between. Germline CDR1 is SGHTS and CDR2 is YDEGEE. Here the CDR3 reads CASTLEWPNTEAFF. CDR3 coding DNA: TGTGCCAGCACCCTAGAGTGGCCGAACACTGAAGCTTTCTTT.

The rearrangement uses TRBV19 and TRBJ2-7; D is unclear. Trimming left V 6 bases short and J 5 bases short, with 8 bases between. The CDR3 covers 11 residues. From germline, CDR1 is LNHDA and CDR2 SQIVND (reference sequence). The CDR3 sequence: CASSELDEQYF. CDR3 bases: TGTGCCAGTAGCGAGTTAGACGAGCAGTACTTC. Full variable domain (remainder filled in from reference TRBV19 and TRBJ2-7): DGGITQSPKYLFRKEGQNVTLSCEQNLNHDAMYWYRQDPGQGLRLIYYSQIVNDFQKGDIAEGYSVSREKKESFPLTVTSAQKNPTAFYLCASSELDEQYFGPGTRLTVT.

This clone was seen only once. This sequence joins TRBV19 and TRBJ1-2; D gene ambiguous. V lost 5 bases and J 4 bases, leaving 8 bases between the germline ends. The CDR3 extends over 12 amino acids. CDR1 is LNHDA, CDR2 SQIVND, per germline (reference sequence). The CDR3: CASSPTSYGYTF. The CDR3, as DNA: TGTGCCAGTAGTCCCACATCCTATGGCTACACCTTC.

The chain carries TRBV5-6 and TRBJ2-3; TRBD2 aligns across 9 bases. CDR1 and CDR2 (germline): SGHDT, YYEEEE. The CDR3 consists of 16 residues. The V segment lost 1 base and the J segment 4 bases; nucleotides outside the gene matches: 7. The CDR3 sequence: CASSLKAGGPSDTQYF. As DNA, the CDR3 is TGTGCCAGCAGCTTGAAGGCGGGGGGGCCCTCAGATACGCAGTATTTT.

This sequence joins TRBV12-3 or TRBV12-4 and TRBJ1-1; D ambiguous. The CDR3 sequence is 11 residues long. V lost 3 bases and J lost 7, with 6 bases in between. The CDR3 nucleotides read TGTGCCAGCAGTTTTGGCCTTGAAGCTTTCTTT. Its translation is CASSFGLEAFF.

The chain joins TRBV2 to TRBJ2-2, with no clear D. The CDR3 loop spans 11 amino acids. V lost 6 bases to trimming and J lost 5 bases, with 4 bases between them. Germline V CDR1 and CDR2: SNHLY, FYNNEI. CDR3 sequence (DNA): TGTGCCAGCAGGAGGACCGGGGAGCTGTTTTTT. Its translation: CASRRTGELFF.

The chain recombines TRBV4-2 with TRBJ2-5; TRBD2 aligns across 8 bases. J was trimmed by 5 bases and V by 1 base; bases with no gene match: 9. The CDR3 spans 16 residues. Germline values: CDR1 LGHNA, CDR2 YNFKEQ. As DNA, the CDR3 is TGTGCCAGCAGCCAAGTTGGACTAGCAATGGGTGAGACCCAGTACTTC. This codes for CASSQVGLAMGETQYF.

The CDR3: CASSIPGQGYNEQFF. In DNA form, the CDR3 reads TGTGCCAGTAGTATCCCGGGACAGGGATACAATGAGCAGTTCTTC. The chain combines TRBV19 with TRBJ2-1; 9 bases map to TRBD1. Germline V gene sequence: CDR1 LNHDA, CDR2 SQIVND (reference sequence). This CDR3 spans 15 amino acids. The V and J ends lost 3 bases and 4 bases, in that order; junction bases with no gene match: 4. Based on the CDR3 plus reference TRBV19 and TRBJ2-1, the full variable domain is DGGITQSPKYLFRKEGQNVTLSCEQNLNHDAMYWYRQDPGQGLRLIYYSQIVNDFQKGDIAEGYSVSREKKESFPLTVTSAQKNPTAFYLCASSIPGQGYNEQFFGPGTRLTVL.

This clone has just one count. The chain is built from TRBV11-2 and TRBJ2-1; a possible D gene is TRBD2 (7 bases). CDR1 SGHAT and CDR2 FQNNGV come from the germline V gene. This CDR3 comprises 14 residues. The V gene lost 1 base and the J gene lost 5 bases, with 9 bases spanning the gap. The CDR3 spells CASSLGEGDNEQFF. The CDR3 coding sequence is TGTGCCAGCAGCTTAGGGGAGGGGGACAATGAGCAGTTCTTC.

The chain couples TRBV18 to TRBJ2-7, with TRBD1 identical over 7 bases. The length of the CDR3 is 14 residues. V lost 0 bases, J lost 5 bases, and 4 bases stayed unmatched. From germline, CDR1 is KGHSH and CDR2 LQKENI. CDR3 loop: CASSPPGQEHEQYF. Here the CDR3 DNA reads TGTGCCAGCTCACCACCAGGACAGGAACACGAGCAGTACTTC.

V and J are TRBV7-2 and TRBJ2-7; maybe TRBD2 (6 bases). Per germline, CDR1 SGHTA and CDR2 FQGNSA. The germline V and J ends were trimmed by 0 bases and 3 bases, with 12 bases remaining between them. The CDR3 extends over 15 amino acids. CDR3 sequence reads: CASSLAGTGLYEQYF. The CDR3 DNA is TGTGCCAGCAGCTTAGCCGGGACTGGCCTCTACGAGCAGTACTTC.

The V gene is TRBV6-1, the J gene TRBJ1-2; 9 bases agree with TRBD1. The trim removed 3 bases at V and 3 bases at J, leaving 5 bases unmatched. Germline V CDR1 and CDR2: MNHNS, SASEGT. The CDR3 length is 15 residues. The CDR3 protein is CASSDRTGAHYGYTF. The CDR3 nucleotides read TGTGCCAGCAGTGATCGGACAGGGGCCCACTATGGCTACACCTTC.

This chain's CDR3 is CASSFSAQGHNGYTF. The CDR3 DNA reads as TGTGCCAGCAGCTTCTCGGCACAGGGCCATAATGGCTACACCTTC. The chain has TRBV7-9 and TRBJ1-2; D possibly corresponds to TRBD1 (6 bases). The CDR3 length is 15 residues. V lost 3 bases to trimming and J lost 6 bases, with 17 bases between them. Germline V gives CDR1 SEHNR, CDR2 FQNEAQ (reference sequence).

This rearrangement joins TRBV5-6 to TRBJ2-7; 12 positions agree with TRBD2. The CDR3 contains 15 residues. Germline V gene sequence: CDR1 SGHDT, CDR2 YYEEEE. The V and J ends lost 4 bases and 3 bases, in that order; junction bases with no gene match: 5. In nucleotides, the CDR3 is TGTGCCAGCAGCCTGACTAGCGGGGGCTACTACGAGCAGTACTTC. This translates into CASSLTSGGYYEQYF.

This chain links TRBV6-2 or TRBV6-3 with TRBJ2-2; D unclear. The CDR3 runs 17 residues. The V gene's germline CDR1 is MNHEY and CDR2 SVGEGT. V dropped 2 bases and J dropped 0 bases, with 13 bases sitting between them. This CDR3 is CASSYAAGWANTGELFF. Written as DNA, the CDR3 is TGTGCCAGCAGTTACGCCGCAGGCTGGGCGAACACCGGGGAGCTGTTTTTT.